This T cell receptor (beta chain) was captured in a study of CD8+CD57+ T cells in acquired aplastic anemia listed by TCRdb under 2018. Study-wide context: Extracted DNA from sorted CD4+ and CD8+ cells averaged about 3 ug, ranging from about 0.19 to 30 ug. CD8+CD57+ expansion was defined as a frequency above the mean frequency observed in healthy subjects. The paper as a whole reports these results and caveats: Twenty-nine CD8+ CDR3 sequences were found in both patients and controls but appeared to be highly expressed in patients and within the immunodominant clones of the patients. Patients and healthy controls showed no significant difference in CD8+ Simpson's diversity (P=0.060).

Genomic DNA served as template for TCR beta VDJ combination and CDR3 sequence profiling. TCR repertoire sequencing was run on an Illumina HiSeq 2000. Per the authors' processing: Repertoires were assessed using TRBV/TRBJ rearrangement plots, CDR3 size and DJ length profiles, and Simpson's diversity index. The most abundant DNA sequence in the deep sequencing data was defined as the immunodominant clone. CDR3 amino acid sequences were checked for sharing across subjects and were also compared against the VDJdb database and published repertoires. TCRdb redid the processing of the public reads, applying fastp at Q25 and MiXCR, and retained in-frame beta chains. Every entry covers one CDR3 protein and lists the most common genes and DNA from its rows. TCRdb, not the authors, supplied the V and J calls. The sample data list roughly 290,000 distinct CDR3 sequences, and 45% to 65% of these were observed just once. The ten largest clones capture 1.3% of the sample.

This clonotype came up many times. Its antigen is unknown. The input lacks base qualities; no much larger clone sits a single base away. The patients picked for sequencing were ones in whom flow cytometry had shown an expansion of CD8+CD57+ cells. Severe acquired aplastic anemia was diagnosed in all patients according to International Study of Aplastic Anemia and Agranulocytosis and Camitta criteria. At the time blood was sampled, none of the patients had received any therapy. In the study, sorted CD4+ and CD8+ blood T cells from patients with severe aplastic anemia and from healthy subjects underwent deep sequencing of TCR repertoires. In the USA, patient enrollment took place under clinicaltrials.gov protocols 00001620, 01623167, 00001397, 00071045, 00081523 and 00961064. Ficoll-Paque density gradient centrifugation was used to isolate peripheral blood mononuclear cells. Before DNA extraction, CD4+ and CD8+ T cells were sorted with FACS or magnetic beads.

The CDR3 sequence holds 14 residues, the cysteine and phenylalanine included. Kept here is only the CDR3 DNA, which spans 42 bases and is read in frame from base 1. V loses 4 bases at its end and J loses 0 bases; junction bases beyond the gene matches: 3. The germline V gene supplies CDR1 SGDLS and CDR2 YYNGEE. This TCR came from a human donor with aplastic anemia. The V and J genes are TRBV9 and TRBJ2-7; 8 bases in the middle match TRBD1. The material sequenced was sorted CD4+, CD8+, or CD8+CD57+ T cells (not recorded which) from PBMCs. Here the CDR3 is given as CASSIGQGSYEQYF. The nucleotides read TGTGCCAGCAGCATAGGACAGGGCTCCTACGAGCAGTACTTC.